The 10 T cell receptor beta chains below all came from one sample that was sequenced in a study of blood T cell repertoires in COVID-19 (dated by TCRdb to 2018 to 2021). The library came from the immunoSEQ multiplex PCR assay. TCRdb obtained this table from immuneACCESS and retained in-frame rearrangements with V and J assigned. These tables miss some clones; where compared with another copy, unresolved V genes account for less than half of the shortfall, and the remainder is unexplained. The sample has 380,000 or so clones on record, roughly nine tenths of them singletons. The ten most abundant clones make up over 1% of the sample. Specimen: peripheral blood. The receptor set was obtained from a man aged 35 to 55 with acute or convalescent COVID-19.

The rearrangement links TRBV29-1 to TRBJ2-1; D not resolved. With 2 bases removed from V and 6 bases from J, the gap between germline ends came to 8 bases. The CDR3 runs 12 residues. Germline assignment: CDR1 SQVTM and CDR2 ANQGSEA. This CDR3 is CSVERGINEQFF. The CDR3 DNA sequence: TGCAGCGTTGAAAGAGGAATCAATGAGCAGTTCTTC.

V usage is TRBV29-1 and J usage is TRBJ2-3; 11 positions agree with TRBD1. Trimming took 7 bases from V and 3 from J; bases not matched to a gene: 3. Germline CDR1 and CDR2: SQVTM and ANQGSEA. The CDR3 has 13 residues. CDR3 DNA sequence: TGCAGCGGAAGGGACAGGGGGACAGATACGCAGTATTTT. Protein product: CSGRDRGTDTQYF.

This clone has just a few counts. This chain uses TRBV5-1 with TRBJ2-5; possible D gene TRBD1, 6 bases. V was trimmed by 0 bases and J by 2 bases, leaving 14 bases between them. This CDR3 is built from 16 residues. CDR1 and CDR2 (germline): SGHRS, YFSETQ. CDR3 amino acids: CASSLDRAGFQETQYF. As DNA, the CDR3 is TGCGCCAGCAGCTTGGACAGGGCTGGCTTTCAAGAGACCCAGTACTTC.

The chain employs TRBV7-8 and TRBJ2-2; 9 nucleotides line up with TRBD2. Germline CDR1 and CDR2: SGHVS and FQNEAQ. The CDR3 is 16 residues long. The V segment lost 5 bases and the J segment 8 bases; nucleotides outside the gene matches: 12. This CDR3 reads CASSPFRGGAGGELFF. The CDR3 DNA reads as TGTGCCAGCAGCCCCTTCCGCGGGGGGGCGGGAGGGGAGCTGTTTTTT. Full variable domain (outside the CDR3, taken from reference TRBV7-8 and TRBJ2-2): GAGVSQSPRYKVAKRGQDVALRCDPISGHVSLFWYQQALGQGPEFLTYFQNEAQLDKSGLPSDRFFAERPEGSVSTLKIQRTQQEDSAVYLCASSPFRGGAGGELFFGEGSRLTVL.

The V gene is TRBV15, the J gene TRBJ2-1; 10 bases fit TRBD2. Losses at the gene ends were 4 bases for V and 4 bases for J; bases not matched to a gene: 4. The CDR3 runs to 15 residues. Germline loops: CDR1 LNHNV, CDR2 YYDKDF (reference sequence). DNA for the CDR3: TGTGCCACCAGCATAGCGGGGGGCTATTACAATGAGCAGTTCTTC. Translated: CATSIAGGYYNEQFF.

This clone showed up just a few times. The chain recombines TRBV11-3 with TRBJ1-6; unclear D gene. The CDR3 has 13 residues. V was pared by 2 bases and J by 7 bases, with 6 bases between. Germline CDR1 and CDR2: SGHNT and YENEEA. The CDR3 DNA reads TGTGCCAGCAGCTTAAACAGCAATTCACCCCTCCACTTT. It codes for CASSLNSNSPLHF.

The chain carries TRBV18 and TRBJ1-4, with D maybe TRBD1 (5 bases). Germline V CDR1 and CDR2: KGHSH, LQKENI. V was cut by 4 bases and J by 0 bases, with 15 bases left in between. There are 17 residues in the CDR3. CDR3 sequence: CASSLGAGLATNEKLFF. The CDR3 nucleotides are TGTGCCAGCTCACTGGGAGCGGGACTTGCAACTAATGAAAAACTGTTTTTT. The entire variable domain, with the rest obtained from reference TRBV18 and TRBJ1-4, is as follows: NAGVMQNPRHLVRRRGQEARLRCSPMKGHSHVYWYRQLPEEGLKFMVYLQKENIIDESGMPKERFSAEFPKEGPSILRIQQVVRGDSAAYFCASSLGAGLATNEKLFFGSGTQLSVL.

The chain uses TRBV27 and TRBJ1-6; D is unresolved. Germline CDR1 and CDR2: MNHEY and SMNVEV (reference sequence). The V end lost 0 bases, the J end lost 7 bases, and 7 bases lay between the germline ends. The CDR3 runs to 14 residues. The DNA for the CDR3 is TGTGCCAGCAGTTTATCTTTCGTCAATTCACCCCTCCACTTT. This codes for CASSLSFVNSPLHF.

The chain employs TRBV30 and TRBJ1-3, with D tentatively TRBD1 (5 bases). Germline CDR1 and CDR2: GTSNPN and SVGIG (reference sequence). CDR3 length equals 16 residues. Trimming took off 2 bases at V and 0 bases at J, with 14 bases between the two ends. Here the CDR3 reads CAWSRTDRRSGNTIYF. CDR3 nucleotides: TGTGCCTGGAGTCGCACTGACAGACGCTCTGGAAACACCATATATTTT.

The rearrangement joins TRBV14 to TRBJ2-1, with 8 bases aligning to TRBD1. The CDR3 contains 17 residues. Germline CDR1 SGHDN, CDR2 FVKESK. With V trimmed by 3 bases and J by 0 bases, 7 bases remained unmatched. For the CDR3, the DNA is TGTGCCAGCAGCCAGAGACAGGGGATAAGCTCCTACAATGAGCAGTTCTTC. Translating it yields CASSQRQGISSYNEQFF.